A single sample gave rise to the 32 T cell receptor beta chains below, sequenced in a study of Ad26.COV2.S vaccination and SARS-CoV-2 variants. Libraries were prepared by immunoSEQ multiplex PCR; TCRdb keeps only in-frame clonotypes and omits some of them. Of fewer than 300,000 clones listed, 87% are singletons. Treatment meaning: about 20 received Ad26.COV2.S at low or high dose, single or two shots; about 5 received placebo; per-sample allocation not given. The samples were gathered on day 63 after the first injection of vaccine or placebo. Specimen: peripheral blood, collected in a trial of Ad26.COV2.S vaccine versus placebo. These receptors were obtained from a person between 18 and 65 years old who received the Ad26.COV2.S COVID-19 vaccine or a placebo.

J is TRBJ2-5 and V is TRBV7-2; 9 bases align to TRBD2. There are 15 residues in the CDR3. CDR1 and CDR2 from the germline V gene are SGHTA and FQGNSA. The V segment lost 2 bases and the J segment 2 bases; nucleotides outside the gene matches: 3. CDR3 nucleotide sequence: TGTGCCAGCAGCTTACTAGCGGGGTGGCAAGAGACCCAGTACTTC. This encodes CASSLLAGWQETQYF.

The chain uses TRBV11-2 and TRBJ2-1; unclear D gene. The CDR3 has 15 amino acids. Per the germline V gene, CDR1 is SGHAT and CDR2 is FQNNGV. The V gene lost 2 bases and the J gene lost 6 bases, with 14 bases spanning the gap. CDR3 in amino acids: CASSLIQEWVNEQFF. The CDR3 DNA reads TGTGCCAGCAGCTTAATCCAGGAGTGGGTCAATGAGCAGTTCTTC.

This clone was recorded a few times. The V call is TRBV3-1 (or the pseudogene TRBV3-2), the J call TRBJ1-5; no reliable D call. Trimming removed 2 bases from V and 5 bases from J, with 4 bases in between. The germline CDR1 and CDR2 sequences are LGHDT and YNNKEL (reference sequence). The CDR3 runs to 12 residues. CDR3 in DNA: TGTGCCAGCAGCCAAAGGGATCAGCCCCAGCATTTT. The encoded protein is CASSQRDQPQHF.

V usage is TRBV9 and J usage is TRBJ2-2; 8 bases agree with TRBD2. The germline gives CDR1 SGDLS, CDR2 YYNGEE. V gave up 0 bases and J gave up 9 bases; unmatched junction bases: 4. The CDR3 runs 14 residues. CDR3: CASSVGTGGRELFF. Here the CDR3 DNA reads TGTGCCAGCAGCGTAGGGACGGGAGGGAGGGAGCTGTTTTTT.

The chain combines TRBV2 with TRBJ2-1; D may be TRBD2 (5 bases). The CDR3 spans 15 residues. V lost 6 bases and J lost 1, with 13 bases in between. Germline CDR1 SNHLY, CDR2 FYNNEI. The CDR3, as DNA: TGTGCCAGCAGCCCCGAGGGCCTTTCCTACAATGAGCAGTTCTTC. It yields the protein CASSPEGLSYNEQFF.

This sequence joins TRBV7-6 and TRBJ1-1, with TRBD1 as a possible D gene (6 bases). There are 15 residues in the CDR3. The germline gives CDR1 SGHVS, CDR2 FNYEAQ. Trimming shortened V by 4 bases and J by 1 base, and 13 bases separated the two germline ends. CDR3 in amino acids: CASSSWGQGNTEAFF. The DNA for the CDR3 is TGTGCCAGCAGCTCCTGGGGGCAGGGGAACACTGAAGCTTTCTTT.

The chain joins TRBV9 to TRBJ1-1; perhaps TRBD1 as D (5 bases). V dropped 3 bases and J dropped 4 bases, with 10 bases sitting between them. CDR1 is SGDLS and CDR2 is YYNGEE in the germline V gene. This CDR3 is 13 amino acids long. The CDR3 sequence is CASSAAGSTEAFF. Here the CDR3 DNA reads TGTGCCAGCAGCGCCGCAGGGAGCACTGAAGCTTTCTTT.

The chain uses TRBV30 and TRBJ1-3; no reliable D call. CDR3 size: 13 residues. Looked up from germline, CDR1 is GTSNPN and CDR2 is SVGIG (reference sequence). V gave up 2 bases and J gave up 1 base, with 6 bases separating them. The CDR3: CAWSFVSGNTIYF. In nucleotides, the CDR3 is TGTGCCTGGAGTTTCGTGTCTGGAAACACCATATATTTT.

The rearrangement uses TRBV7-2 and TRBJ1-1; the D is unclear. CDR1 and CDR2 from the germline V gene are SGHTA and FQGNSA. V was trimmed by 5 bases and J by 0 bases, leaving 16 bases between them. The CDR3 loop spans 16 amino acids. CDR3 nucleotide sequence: TGTGCCAGCAGCACCCGGTGGAGGGCCATGAACACTGAAGCTTTCTTT. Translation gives CASSTRWRAMNTEAFF. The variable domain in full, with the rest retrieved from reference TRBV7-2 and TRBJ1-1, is GAGVSQSPSNKVTEKGKDVELRCDPISGHTALYWYRQSLGQGLEFLIYFQGNSAPDKSGLPSDRFSAERTGGSVSTLTIQRTQQEDSAVYLCASSTRWRAMNTEAFFGQGTRLTVV.

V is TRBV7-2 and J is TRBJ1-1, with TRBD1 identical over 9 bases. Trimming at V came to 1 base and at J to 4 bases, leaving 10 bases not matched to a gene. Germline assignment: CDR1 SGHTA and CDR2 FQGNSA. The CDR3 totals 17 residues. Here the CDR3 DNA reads TGTGCCAGCAGCTTAGTCGACAGGGGGAAGTCAACCACTGAAGCTTTCTTT. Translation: CASSLVDRGKSTTEAFF.

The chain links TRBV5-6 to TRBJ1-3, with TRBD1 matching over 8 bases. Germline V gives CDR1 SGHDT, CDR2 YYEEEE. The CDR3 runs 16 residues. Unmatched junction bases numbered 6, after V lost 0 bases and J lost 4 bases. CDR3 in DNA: TGTGCCAGCAGCTTGGAGCGCCAGGGGGCCGGAAACACCATATATTTT. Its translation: CASSLERQGAGNTIYF.

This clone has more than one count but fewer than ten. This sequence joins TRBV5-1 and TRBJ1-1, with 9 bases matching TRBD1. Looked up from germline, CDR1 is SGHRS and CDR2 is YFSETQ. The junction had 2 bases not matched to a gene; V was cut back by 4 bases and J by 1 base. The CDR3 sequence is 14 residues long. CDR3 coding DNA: TGCGCCAGCAGCAGGACAGGGGAGAACACTGAAGCTTTCTTT. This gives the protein CASSRTGENTEAFF.

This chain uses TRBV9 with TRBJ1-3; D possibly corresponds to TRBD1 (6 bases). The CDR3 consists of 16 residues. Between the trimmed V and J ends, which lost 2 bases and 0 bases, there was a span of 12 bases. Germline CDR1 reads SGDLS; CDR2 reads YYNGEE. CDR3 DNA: TGTGCCAGCAGCGTCCAGACAGGCTTCTCTGGAAACACCATATATTTT. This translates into CASSVQTGFSGNTIYF.

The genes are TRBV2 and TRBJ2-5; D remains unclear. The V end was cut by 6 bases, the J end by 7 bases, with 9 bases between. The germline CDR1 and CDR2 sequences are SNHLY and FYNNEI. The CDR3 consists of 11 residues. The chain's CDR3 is CASSPPRTQYF. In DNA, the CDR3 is TGTGCCAGCAGCCCCCCTAGGACCCAGTACTTC.

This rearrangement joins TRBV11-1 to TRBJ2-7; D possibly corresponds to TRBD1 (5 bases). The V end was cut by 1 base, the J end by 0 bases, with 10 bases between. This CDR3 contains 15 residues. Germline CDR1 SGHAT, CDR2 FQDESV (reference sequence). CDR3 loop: CASSLVDISSYEQYF. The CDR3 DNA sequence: TGTGCCAGCAGCTTAGTGGACATCTCCTCCTACGAGCAGTACTTC.

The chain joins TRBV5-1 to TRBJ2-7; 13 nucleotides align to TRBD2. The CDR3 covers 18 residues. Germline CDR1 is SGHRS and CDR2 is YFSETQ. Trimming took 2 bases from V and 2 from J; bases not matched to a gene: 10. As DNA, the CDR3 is TGCGCCAGCAGCTTTGCGGACAGGGGACTAGCGGGGACCTACGAGCAGTACTTC. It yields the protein CASSFADRGLAGTYEQYF.

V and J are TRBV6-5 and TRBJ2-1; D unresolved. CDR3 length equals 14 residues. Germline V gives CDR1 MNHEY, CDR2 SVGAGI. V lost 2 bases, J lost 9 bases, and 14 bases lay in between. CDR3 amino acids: CASSYVGPVGEQFF. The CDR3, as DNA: TGTGCCAGCAGTTACGTCGGGCCCGTCGGTGAGCAGTTCTTC.

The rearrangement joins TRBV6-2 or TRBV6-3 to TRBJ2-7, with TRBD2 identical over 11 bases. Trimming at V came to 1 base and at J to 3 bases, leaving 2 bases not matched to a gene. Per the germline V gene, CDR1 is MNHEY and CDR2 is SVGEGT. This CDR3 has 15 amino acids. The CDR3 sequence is CASSYYGTSGYEQYF. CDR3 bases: TGTGCCAGCAGTTACTACGGGACTAGCGGCTACGAGCAGTACTTC.

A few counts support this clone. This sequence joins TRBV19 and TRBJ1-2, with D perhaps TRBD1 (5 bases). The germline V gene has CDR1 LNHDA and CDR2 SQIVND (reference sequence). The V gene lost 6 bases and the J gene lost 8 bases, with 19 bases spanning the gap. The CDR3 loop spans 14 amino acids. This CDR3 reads CASRDPVEWGGYTF. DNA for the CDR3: TGTGCCAGTAGGGACCCTGTGGAATGGGGGGGCTACACCTTC.

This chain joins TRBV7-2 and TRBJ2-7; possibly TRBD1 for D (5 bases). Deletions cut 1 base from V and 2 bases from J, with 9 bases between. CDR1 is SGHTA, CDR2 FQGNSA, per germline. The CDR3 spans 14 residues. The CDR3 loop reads CASSLGQHAYEQYF. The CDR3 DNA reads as TGTGCCAGCAGCTTAGGACAGCACGCCTACGAGCAGTACTTC.

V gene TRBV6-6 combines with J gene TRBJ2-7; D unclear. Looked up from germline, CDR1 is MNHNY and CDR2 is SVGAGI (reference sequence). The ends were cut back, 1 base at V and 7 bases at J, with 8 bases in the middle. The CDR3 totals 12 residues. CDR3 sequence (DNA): TGTGCCAGCAGTTACTTTCGGCAGGAGCAGTACTTC. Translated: CASSYFRQEQYF.

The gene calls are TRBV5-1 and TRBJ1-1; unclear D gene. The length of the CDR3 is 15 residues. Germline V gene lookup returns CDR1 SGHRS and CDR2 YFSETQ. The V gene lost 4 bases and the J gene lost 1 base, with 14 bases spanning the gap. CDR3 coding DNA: TGCGCCAGCAGCCCTACCTGGACGGCGAACACTGAAGCTTTCTTT. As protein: CASSPTWTANTEAFF.

The CDR3 spells CASSTYKVGTDTQYF. For the CDR3, the DNA is TGTGCCAGTAGTACGTATAAGGTTGGCACAGATACGCAGTATTTT. This chain links TRBV19 with TRBJ2-3; D remains ambiguous. This CDR3 is built from 15 residues. The germline V and J ends were trimmed by 4 bases and 1 base, with 12 bases remaining between them. Germline lookup yields CDR1 LNHDA and CDR2 SQIVND (reference sequence).

The CDR3 sequence: CASSYRGATNEKLFF. DNA of the CDR3: TGTGCCAGCAGTTATCGCGGCGCAACTAATGAAAAACTGTTTTTT. J is TRBJ1-4 and V is TRBV6-6; no clear D. Deletions cut 3 bases from V and 0 bases from J, with 8 bases between. This CDR3 contains 15 residues. Germline lookup yields CDR1 MNHNY and CDR2 SVGAGI (reference sequence).

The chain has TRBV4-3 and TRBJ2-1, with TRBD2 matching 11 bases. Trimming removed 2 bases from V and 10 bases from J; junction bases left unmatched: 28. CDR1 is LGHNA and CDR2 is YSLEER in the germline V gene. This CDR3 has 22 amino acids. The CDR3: CASSQQYMGVGSSGGPPREQFF. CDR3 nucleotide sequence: TGCGCCAGCAGCCAACAATACATGGGGGTTGGTTCTAGCGGGGGGCCCCCCCGAGAGCAGTTCTTC.

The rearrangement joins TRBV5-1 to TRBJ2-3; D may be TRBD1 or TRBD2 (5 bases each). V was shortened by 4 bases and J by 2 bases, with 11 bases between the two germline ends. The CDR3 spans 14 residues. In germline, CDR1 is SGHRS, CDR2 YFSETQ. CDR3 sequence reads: CASSRVGVTDTQYF. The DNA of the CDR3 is TGCGCCAGCAGCCGCGTGGGGGTCACAGATACGCAGTATTTT.

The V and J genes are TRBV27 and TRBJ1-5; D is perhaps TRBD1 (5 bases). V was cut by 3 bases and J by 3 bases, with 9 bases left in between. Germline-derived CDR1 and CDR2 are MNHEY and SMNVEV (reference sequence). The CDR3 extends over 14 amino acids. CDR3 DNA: TGTGCCAGCAGTTTCGACAGCTTCAATCAGCCCCAGCATTTT. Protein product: CASSFDSFNQPQHF.

The CDR3 sequence: CASSLGGSSGNTIYF. CDR3 coding DNA: TGTGCCAGTAGTTTAGGCGGGAGCTCTGGAAACACCATATATTTT. The gene calls are TRBV19 and TRBJ1-3; D unresolved. The CDR3 runs 15 residues. Germline CDR1 reads LNHDA; CDR2 reads SQIVND (reference sequence). Deletions cut 5 bases from V and 0 bases from J, with 11 bases between.

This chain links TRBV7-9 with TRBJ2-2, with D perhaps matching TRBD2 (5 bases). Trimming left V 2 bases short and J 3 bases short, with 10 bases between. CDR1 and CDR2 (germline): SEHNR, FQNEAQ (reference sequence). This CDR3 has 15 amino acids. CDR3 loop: CASSLLASDTGELFF. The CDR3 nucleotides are TGTGCCAGCAGCTTACTAGCATCAGACACCGGGGAGCTGTTTTTT.

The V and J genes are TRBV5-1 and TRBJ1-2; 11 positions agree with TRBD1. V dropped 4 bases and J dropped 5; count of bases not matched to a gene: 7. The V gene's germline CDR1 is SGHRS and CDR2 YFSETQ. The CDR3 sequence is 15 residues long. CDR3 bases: TGCGCCAGCAGCCCCGGGACAGGGGGTGTATATGGCTACACCTTC. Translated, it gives CASSPGTGGVYGYTF. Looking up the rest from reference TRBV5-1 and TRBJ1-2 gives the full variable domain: KAGVTQTPRYLIKTRGQQVTLSCSPISGHRSVSWYQQTPGQGLQFLFEYFSETQRNKGNFPGRFSGRQFSNSRSEMNVSTLELGDSALYLCASSPGTGGVYGYTFGSGTRLTVV.

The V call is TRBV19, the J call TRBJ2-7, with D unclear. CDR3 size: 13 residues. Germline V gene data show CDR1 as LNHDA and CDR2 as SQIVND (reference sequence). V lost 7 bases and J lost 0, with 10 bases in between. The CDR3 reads CASTPPFSYEQYF. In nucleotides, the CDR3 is TGTGCCAGTACCCCCCCTTTCTCCTACGAGCAGTACTTC.

This chain's CDR3 is CASTRGDDGVPYEQYF. DNA of the CDR3: TGTGCCAGCACCCGAGGGGACGACGGGGTCCCCTACGAGCAGTACTTC. This chain connects TRBV7-9 to TRBJ2-7, with D perhaps assigned TRBD1 or TRBD2 (5 bases each). V was trimmed by 7 bases and J by 2 bases, leaving 21 bases between them. The length of the CDR3 is 16 residues. Germline V gives CDR1 SEHNR, CDR2 FQNEAQ (reference sequence). The full variable domain, completed using reference TRBV7-9 and TRBJ2-7, is DTGVSQNPRHKITKRGQNVTFRCDPISEHNRLYWYRQTLGQGPEFLTYFQNEAQLEKSRLLSDRFSAERPKGSFSTLEIQRTEQGDSAMYLCASTRGDDGVPYEQYFGPGTRLTVT.